This T cell receptor beta chain was recorded in a study of T cell responses to AZD1222 COVID-19 vaccine. V lost 1 base and J lost 5; bases outside the gene matches: 15. The CDR3 loop spans 20 amino acids. Germline CDR1 MDHEN, CDR2 SYDVKM. Clones were read by immunoSEQ multiplex PCR, and TCRdb kept only the in-frame ones, dropping some. The sample has approximately 200,000 clones, approximately 95% seen once; the top ten hold about 1%. The V gene is TRBV28, the J gene TRBJ1-6; 9 bases match TRBD1. Sequencing was performed on peripheral blood, taken 28 days after the second AZD1222 dose. The TCR was taken from an adult who received the AZD1222 COVID-19 vaccine. The CDR3 spells CASSLSGGTGRLRDNSPLHF. The CDR3 region has the DNA TGTGCCAGCAGTTTATCCGGGGGGACAGGGAGATTGCGTGATAATTCACCCCTCCACTTT.